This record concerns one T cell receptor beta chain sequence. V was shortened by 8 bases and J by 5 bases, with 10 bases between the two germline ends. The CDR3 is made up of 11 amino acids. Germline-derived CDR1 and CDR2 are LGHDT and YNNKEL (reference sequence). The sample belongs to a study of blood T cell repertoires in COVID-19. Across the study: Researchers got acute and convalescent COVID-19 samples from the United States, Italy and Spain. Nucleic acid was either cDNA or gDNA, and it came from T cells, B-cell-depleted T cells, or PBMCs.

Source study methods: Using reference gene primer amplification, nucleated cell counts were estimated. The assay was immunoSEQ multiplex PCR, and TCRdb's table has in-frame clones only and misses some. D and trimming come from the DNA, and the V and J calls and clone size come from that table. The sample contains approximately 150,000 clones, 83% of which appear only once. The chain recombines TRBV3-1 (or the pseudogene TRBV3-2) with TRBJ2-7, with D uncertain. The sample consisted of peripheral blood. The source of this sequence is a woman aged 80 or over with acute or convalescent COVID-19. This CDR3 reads CASGLGHEQYF. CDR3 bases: TGTGCCAGCGGTCTAGGTCACGAGCAGTACTTC.